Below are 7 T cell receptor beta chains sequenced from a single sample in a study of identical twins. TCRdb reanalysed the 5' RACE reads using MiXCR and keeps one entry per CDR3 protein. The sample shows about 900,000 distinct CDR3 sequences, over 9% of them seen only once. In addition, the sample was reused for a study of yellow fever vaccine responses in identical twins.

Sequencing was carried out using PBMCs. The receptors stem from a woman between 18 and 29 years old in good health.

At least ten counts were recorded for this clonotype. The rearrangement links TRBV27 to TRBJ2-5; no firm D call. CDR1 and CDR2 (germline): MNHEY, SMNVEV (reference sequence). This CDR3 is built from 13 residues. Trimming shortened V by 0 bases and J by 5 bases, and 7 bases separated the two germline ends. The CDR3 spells CASSLSELETQYF. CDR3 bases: TGTGCCAGCAGTTTATCGGAGCTTGAGACCCAGTACTTC.

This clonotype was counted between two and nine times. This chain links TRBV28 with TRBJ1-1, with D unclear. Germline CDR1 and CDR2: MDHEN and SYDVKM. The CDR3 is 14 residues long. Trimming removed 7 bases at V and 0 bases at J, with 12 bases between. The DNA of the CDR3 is TGTGCCAGCACCCTACTCCGAATGAACACTGAAGCTTTCTTT. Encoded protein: CASTLLRMNTEAFF. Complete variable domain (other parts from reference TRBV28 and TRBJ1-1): DVKVTQSSRYLVKRTGEKVFLECVQDMDHENMFWYRQDPGLGLRLIYFSYDVKMKEKGDIPEGYSVSREKKERFSLILESASTNQTSMYLCASTLLRMNTEAFFGQGTRLTVV.

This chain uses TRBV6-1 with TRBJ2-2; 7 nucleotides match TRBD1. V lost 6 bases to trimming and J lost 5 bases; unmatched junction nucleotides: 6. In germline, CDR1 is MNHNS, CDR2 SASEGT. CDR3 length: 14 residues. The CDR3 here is CASRKGAGTGELFF. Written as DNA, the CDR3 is TGTGCCAGCAGAAAGGGGGCAGGGACCGGGGAGCTGTTTTTT.

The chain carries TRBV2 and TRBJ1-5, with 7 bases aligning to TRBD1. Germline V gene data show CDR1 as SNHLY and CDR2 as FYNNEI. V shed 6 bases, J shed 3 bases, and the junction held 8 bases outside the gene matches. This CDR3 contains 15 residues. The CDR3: CASRRTTGSNQPQHF. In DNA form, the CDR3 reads TGTGCCAGCAGGCGCACGACAGGGTCCAATCAGCCCCAGCATTTT. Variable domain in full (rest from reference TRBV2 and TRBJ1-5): EPEVTQTPSHQVTQMGQEVILRCVPISNHLYFYWYRQILGQKVEFLVSFYNNEISEKSEIFDDQFSVERPDGSNFTLKIRSTKLEDSAMYFCASRRTTGSNQPQHFGDGTRLSIL.

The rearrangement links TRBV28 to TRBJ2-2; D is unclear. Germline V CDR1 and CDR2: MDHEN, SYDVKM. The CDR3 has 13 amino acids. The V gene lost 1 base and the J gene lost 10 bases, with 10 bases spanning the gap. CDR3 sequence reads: CASSLFPPPELFF. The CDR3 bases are TGTGCCAGCAGTTTATTTCCCCCCCCGGAGCTGTTTTTT.

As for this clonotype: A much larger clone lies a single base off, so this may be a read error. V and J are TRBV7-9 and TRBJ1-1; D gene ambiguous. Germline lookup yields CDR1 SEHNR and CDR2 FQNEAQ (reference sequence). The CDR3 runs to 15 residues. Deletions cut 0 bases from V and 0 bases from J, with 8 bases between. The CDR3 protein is CASSLAGPVNTEAFF. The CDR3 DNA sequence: TGTGCCAGCAGCTTAGCTGGGCCGGTGAACACTGAAGCTTTCTTT.

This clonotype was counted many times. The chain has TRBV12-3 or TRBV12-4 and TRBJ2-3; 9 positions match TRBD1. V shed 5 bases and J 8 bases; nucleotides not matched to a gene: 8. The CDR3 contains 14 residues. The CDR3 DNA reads TGTGCCAGCAGTCCTGGGACAGGGCTTGGTACGCAGTATTTT. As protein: CASSPGTGLGTQYF.